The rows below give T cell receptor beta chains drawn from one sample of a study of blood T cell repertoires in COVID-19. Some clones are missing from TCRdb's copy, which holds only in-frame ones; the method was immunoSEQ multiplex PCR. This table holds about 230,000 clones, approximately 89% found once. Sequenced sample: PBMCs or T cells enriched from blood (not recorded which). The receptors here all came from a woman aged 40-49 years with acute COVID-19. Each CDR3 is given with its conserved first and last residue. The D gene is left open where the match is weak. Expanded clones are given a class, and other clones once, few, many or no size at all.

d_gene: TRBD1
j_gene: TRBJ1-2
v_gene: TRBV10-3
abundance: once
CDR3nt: TGTGCCATCTCAGAAACCGGGACAGGGGGCAATGGCTACACCTTC
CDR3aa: CAISETGTGGNGYTF

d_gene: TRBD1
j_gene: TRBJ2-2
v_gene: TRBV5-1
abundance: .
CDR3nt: TGCGCCAGCAGCTCCGGGACAGGGGGCGCAGGCGGGGAGCTGTTTTTT
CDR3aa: CASSSGTGGAGGELFF

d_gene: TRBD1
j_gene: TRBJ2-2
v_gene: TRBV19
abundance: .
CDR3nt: TGTGCCAGTAGACAGGGGCAGGAGAACACCGGGGAGCTGTTTTTT
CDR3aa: CASRQGQENTGELFF

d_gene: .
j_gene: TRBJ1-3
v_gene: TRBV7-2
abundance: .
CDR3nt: TGTGCCAGCAGCTTAGGAGGAAGGCCTTCTGGAAACACCATATATTTT
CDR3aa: CASSLGGRPSGNTIYF

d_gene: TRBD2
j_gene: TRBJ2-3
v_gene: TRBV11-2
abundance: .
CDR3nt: TGTGCCAGCAGCTTCCGCGGCACGAGCGGGGGTGAGGATACGCAGTATTTT
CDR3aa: CASSFRGTSGGEDTQYF

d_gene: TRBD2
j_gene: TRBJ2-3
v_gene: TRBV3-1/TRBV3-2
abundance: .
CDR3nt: TGTGCCAGCAGCCAAGATCTTGCGGGAGGGCCTCGGGATACGCAGTATTTT
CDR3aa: CASSQDLAGGPRDTQYF

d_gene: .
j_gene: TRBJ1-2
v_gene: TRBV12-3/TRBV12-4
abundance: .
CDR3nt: TGTGCCAGCAGTCCCGGGGGGGGTTATGGCTACACCTTC
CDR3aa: CASSPGGGYGYTF

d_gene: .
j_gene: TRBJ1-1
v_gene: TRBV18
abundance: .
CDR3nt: TGTGCCAGCTCTCGGTCCGCCGTCACTGAAGCTTTCTTT
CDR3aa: CASSRSAVTEAFF

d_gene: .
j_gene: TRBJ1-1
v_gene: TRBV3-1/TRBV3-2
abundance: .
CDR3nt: TGTGCCAGCAGCCAAGACCGCACAGGGAGTGCTGAAGCTTTCTTT
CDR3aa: CASSQDRTGSAEAFF

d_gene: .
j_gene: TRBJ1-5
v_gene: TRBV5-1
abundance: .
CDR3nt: TGCGCCAGCAGCTTGGGGCAGACCGGGAAGCCCCAGCATTTT
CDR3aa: CASSLGQTGKPQHF

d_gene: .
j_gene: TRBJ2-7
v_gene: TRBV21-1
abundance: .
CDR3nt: TGTGCCAGCAGCGCTCGACAGGGTAAGTCCTACGAGCAGTACTTC
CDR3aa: CASSARQGKSYEQYF

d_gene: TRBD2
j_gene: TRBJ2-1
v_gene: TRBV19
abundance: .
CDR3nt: TGTGCCAGTAGTAAGGTAGCGGGAGTTGTCTCCAATGAGCAGTTCTTC
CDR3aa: CASSKVAGVVSNEQFF

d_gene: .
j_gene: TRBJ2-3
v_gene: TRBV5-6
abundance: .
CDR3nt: TGTGCCAGCAGCCTAGGGGAGGTAGATACGCAGTATTTT
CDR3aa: CASSLGEVDTQYF

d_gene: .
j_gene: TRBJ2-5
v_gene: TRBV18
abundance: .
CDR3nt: TGTGCCAGCTCACCACTCCCACAGGGCCAAGAGACCCAGTACTTC
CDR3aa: CASSPLPQGQETQYF

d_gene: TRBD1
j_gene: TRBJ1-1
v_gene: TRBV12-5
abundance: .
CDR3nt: TGTGCTAGTGGATTCCACCTTGACAGGGGGAACACTGAAGCTTTCTTT
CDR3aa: CASGFHLDRGNTEAFF

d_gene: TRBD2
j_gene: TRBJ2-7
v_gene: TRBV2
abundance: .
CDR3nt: TGTGCCAGCGGGGACTTAGCGGGGGGCTACGAGCAGTACTTC
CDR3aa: CASGDLAGGYEQYF

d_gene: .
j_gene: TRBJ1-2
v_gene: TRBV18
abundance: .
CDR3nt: TGTGCCAGCTCACCACCGAATGCTAGGAATGGCTACACCTTC
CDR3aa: CASSPPNARNGYTF

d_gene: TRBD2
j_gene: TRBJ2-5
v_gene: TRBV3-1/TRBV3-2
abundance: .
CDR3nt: TGTGCCAGCAGCCAAGGCCGGCGAGCGGGAGTAAAAGAGACCCAGTACTTC
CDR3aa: CASSQGRRAGVKETQYF

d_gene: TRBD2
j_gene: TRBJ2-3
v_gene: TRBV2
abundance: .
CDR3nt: TGTGCCAGCAGTGAAGACGGCGGGGGGGTCGCAGATACGCAGTATTTT
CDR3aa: CASSEDGGGVADTQYF

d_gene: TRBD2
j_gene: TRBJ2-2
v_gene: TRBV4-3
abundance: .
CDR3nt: TGCGCCAGCAGTCAAGGGGGACTAGCTGACACCGGGGAGCTGTTTTTT
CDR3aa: CASSQGGLADTGELFF